The 23 T cell receptor beta chains below were found in one sample sequenced in a study of shared clonotypes between healthy human individuals. This table comes from immunoSEQ multiplex PCR, and its TCRdb copy is limited to in-frame clones, with some not included. The sample lists around 510,000 clones; 90% to 96% were seen once. The sample consisted of naive CD4+ T cells sorted from blood. Documented subset: CD45RA+ positively selected. The receptors were sampled from a woman aged 25 to 39 in good health.

The gene calls are TRBV5-1 and TRBJ1-2; D is possibly TRBD1 (5 bases). V was trimmed by 0 bases and J by 2 bases, leaving 11 bases between them. Germline V gene sequence: CDR1 SGHRS, CDR2 YFSETQ. The CDR3 is 15 amino acids. The CDR3 here is CASSLAWKGNYGYTF. CDR3 coding DNA: TGCGCCAGCAGCTTGGCCTGGAAGGGGAACTATGGCTACACCTTC.

This chain links TRBV28 with TRBJ2-1, with TRBD2 identical over 7 bases. The junction had 8 bases not matched to a gene; V was cut back by 2 bases and J by 4 bases. In germline, CDR1 is MDHEN, CDR2 SYDVKM. There are 16 residues in the CDR3. The CDR3 sequence is CASSLVWEGGYNEQFF. The CDR3 DNA is TGTGCCAGCAGTTTAGTGTGGGAGGGCGGGTACAATGAGCAGTTCTTC.

This clone was found once. This rearrangement joins TRBV30 to TRBJ2-7; 11 nucleotides align to TRBD2. Germline V gene sequence: CDR1 GTSNPN, CDR2 SVGIG (reference sequence). Trimming cost V 3 bases and J 5 bases; bases outside gene matches: 9. The CDR3 contains 15 residues. The chain's CDR3 is CAWRASGRKINEQYF. Here the CDR3 DNA reads TGTGCCTGGAGGGCTAGCGGGAGGAAAATAAACGAGCAGTACTTC.

CDR3 in DNA: TGTGCCAGCAGCCAAGATCGCAATGAGCAGTTCTTC. It yields the protein CASSQDRNEQFF. The rearrangement joins TRBV4-2 to TRBJ2-1; no reliable D call. The ends were cut back, 0 bases at V and 6 bases at J, with 3 bases in the middle. This CDR3 spans 12 amino acids. The V gene's germline CDR1 is LGHNA and CDR2 YNFKEQ.

The V and J genes are TRBV7-9 and TRBJ1-2; the match to TRBD1 covers 12 bases. This CDR3 spans 17 amino acids. V was pared by 5 bases and J by 3 bases, with 10 bases of the junction left unmatched. The V gene's germline CDR1 is SEHNR and CDR2 FQNEAQ (reference sequence). Here the CDR3 reads CASSLSAGTGGDYGYTF. CDR3 bases: TGTGCCAGCAGCCTCTCAGCCGGGACAGGGGGCGACTATGGCTACACCTTC.

This clone was counted once. The J gene is TRBJ2-3, the V gene TRBV28, with D possibly being TRBD2 (7 bases). This CDR3 spans 14 amino acids. V was cut by 3 bases and J by 6 bases, with 13 bases left in between. Germline assignment: CDR1 MDHEN and CDR2 SYDVKM. CDR3 nucleotides: TGTGCCAGCAGTTTGCCGGGGGGCGCCGATACGCAGTATTTT. Protein product: CASSLPGGADTQYF.

This chain uses TRBV19 with TRBJ1-2; TRBD1 is a possible D gene (5 bases). Germline values: CDR1 LNHDA, CDR2 SQIVND (reference sequence). V was trimmed by 5 bases and J by 8 bases, leaving 12 bases between them. The CDR3 extends over 12 amino acids. The DNA of the CDR3 is TGTGCCAGTAGTCGGCAGGGCGAGGGCTACACCTTC. Translating gives CASSRQGEGYTF.

The CDR3 DNA is TGTGCCTGGGCCAGCGGGTACTCCACAGATACGCAGTATTTT. Amino acids: CAWASGYSTDTQYF. The genes are TRBV30 and TRBJ2-3, with D possibly matching TRBD2 (6 bases). V was trimmed by 5 bases and J by 2 bases, leaving 14 bases between them. This CDR3 is built from 14 residues. The germline V gene has CDR1 GTSNPN and CDR2 SVGIG (reference sequence).

The chain has TRBV28 and TRBJ2-2; D is undetermined. Trimming removed 2 bases from V and 0 bases from J, with 7 bases in between. This CDR3 spans 15 amino acids. Germline CDR1 is MDHEN and CDR2 is SYDVKM. Here the CDR3 DNA reads TGTGCCAGCAGTTTAGACACAGCGAACACCGGGGAGCTGTTTTTT. It is translated as CASSLDTANTGELFF.

To note about this clone: The same CDR3 also results from other DNA sequences found in this sample. V is TRBV4-2 and J is TRBJ2-1; D uncertain. In germline, CDR1 is LGHNA, CDR2 YNFKEQ. With 1 base removed from V and 3 bases from J, the gap between germline ends came to 1 base. The CDR3 consists of 12 residues. The CDR3 reads CASSQGYNEQFF. CDR3 DNA sequence: TGTGCCAGCAGCCAAGGCTACAATGAGCAGTTCTTC.

The chain couples TRBV18 to TRBJ2-7, with 10 nucleotides matching TRBD2. The germline gives CDR1 KGHSH, CDR2 LQKENI. The length of the CDR3 is 16 residues. The V gene end was trimmed by 4 bases and the J gene end by 7 bases; junction bases not matched to a gene: 13. CDR3 coding DNA: TGTGCCAGCTCACTATCTTTAGCGGGAGGAACGAGAGAGCAGTACTTC. Translating gives CASSLSLAGGTREQYF. Looking up the rest from reference TRBV18 and TRBJ2-7 gives the full variable domain: NAGVMQNPRHLVRRRGQEARLRCSPMKGHSHVYWYRQLPEEGLKFMVYLQKENIIDESGMPKERFSAEFPKEGPSILRIQQVVRGDSAAYFCASSLSLAGGTREQYFGPGTRLTVT.

The chain uses TRBV28 and TRBJ2-1; D may be TRBD1 (7 bases). The germline gives CDR1 MDHEN, CDR2 SYDVKM. This CDR3 spans 14 amino acids. V dropped 6 bases and J dropped 6 bases, with 15 bases sitting between them. For the CDR3, the DNA is TGTGCCAGCAGATCAGGGGGGTCACGCAATGAGCAGTTCTTC. Amino acid sequence: CASRSGGSRNEQFF.

The V gene is TRBV18, the J gene TRBJ2-5, with 12 bases matching TRBD2. The V segment lost 2 bases and the J segment 2 bases; nucleotides outside the gene matches: 6. Germline-derived CDR1 and CDR2 are KGHSH and LQKENI. The CDR3 runs 17 residues. In nucleotides, the CDR3 is TGTGCCAGCTCACCAAGGACTAGCGGGGTTCTACAAGAGACCCAGTACTTC. Translated, it gives CASSPRTSGVLQETQYF. The full variable domain, in which reference TRBV18 and TRBJ2-5 provide the parts outside the CDR3, is NAGVMQNPRHLVRRRGQEARLRCSPMKGHSHVYWYRQLPEEGLKFMVYLQKENIIDESGMPKERFSAEFPKEGPSILRIQQVVRGDSAAYFCASSPRTSGVLQETQYFGPGTRLLVL.

The V call is TRBV5-1, the J call TRBJ2-1; the D gene is possibly TRBD2 (6 bases). The CDR3 length is 15 residues. Germline V gene lookup returns CDR1 SGHRS and CDR2 YFSETQ. With 4 bases removed from V and 7 bases from J, the gap between germline ends came to 18 bases. CDR3 loop: CASSPLGEVRNEQFF. CDR3 in DNA: TGCGCCAGCAGCCCACTAGGGGAGGTTAGGAATGAGCAGTTCTTC.

The chain employs TRBV2 and TRBJ2-5; D gene unclear. The CDR3 is made up of 12 amino acids. V lost 7 bases, J lost 2 bases, and 8 bases lay in between. Per the germline V gene, CDR1 is SNHLY and CDR2 is FYNNEI. In nucleotides, the CDR3 is TGTGCCAGCAAGAGGTTTCAAGAGACCCAGTACTTC. Translated: CASKRFQETQYF.

The gene calls are TRBV28 and TRBJ1-1; D ambiguous. The CDR3 runs to 16 residues. Germline V gene sequence: CDR1 MDHEN, CDR2 SYDVKM. V was clipped by 5 bases and J by 3 bases, with 19 bases between them. The CDR3, as DNA: TGTGCCAGCAGTGGAAGAAACGGACCGGAGGACACTGAAGCTTTCTTT. It yields the protein CASSGRNGPEDTEAFF.

This chain uses TRBV9 with TRBJ2-5; D tentatively reads TRBD1 or TRBD2 (5 bases each). V lost 0 bases and J lost 5, with 8 bases in between. The CDR3 has 13 amino acids. Germline-derived CDR1 and CDR2 are SGDLS and YYNGEE. The CDR3, as DNA: TGTGCCAGCAGCGTAGACGAGGGGGAGACCCAGTACTTC. Translating it yields CASSVDEGETQYF.

This clone was seen just once. V and J are TRBV2 and TRBJ2-2; D unresolved. The CDR3 totals 12 residues. Trimming took 5 bases from V and 2 from J, leaving 3 bases between them. CDR1 is SNHLY and CDR2 is FYNNEI in the germline V gene. CDR3 sequence: CASSSNTGELFF. The CDR3 bases are TGTGCCAGCAGTAGCAACACCGGGGAGCTGTTTTTT.

The chain combines TRBV28 with TRBJ1-6; D unresolved. Germline V gene data show CDR1 as MDHEN and CDR2 as SYDVKM. This CDR3 spans 12 amino acids. V lost 6 bases and J 7 bases, leaving 7 bases between the germline ends. The CDR3 region has the DNA TGTGCCAGCAGGGCCAACAATTCACCCCTCCACTTT. Encoded protein: CASRANNSPLHF. The full variable domain, in which reference TRBV28 and TRBJ1-6 provide the parts outside the CDR3, is DVKVTQSSRYLVKRTGEKVFLECVQDMDHENMFWYRQDPGLGLRLIYFSYDVKMKEKGDIPEGYSVSREKKERFSLILESASTNQTSMYLCASRANNSPLHFGNGTRLTVT.

The rearrangement joins TRBV10-1 to TRBJ2-7, with D possibly called TRBD1 or TRBD2 (6 bases each). The germline gives CDR1 WNHNN, CDR2 SYGVQD (reference sequence). Trimming took off 0 bases at V and 5 bases at J, with 11 bases between the two ends. This CDR3 region has 14 residues. The CDR3, as DNA: TGCGCCAGCAGTGAGTCGTGGGGGGCCAACGAGCAGTACTTC. Translating gives CASSESWGANEQYF.

The V gene is TRBV19, the J gene TRBJ2-1, with 10 bases matching TRBD2. The V and J ends lost 3 bases and 5 bases, in that order; junction bases with no gene match: 13. The V gene's germline CDR1 is LNHDA and CDR2 SQIVND (reference sequence). CDR3 size: 18 residues. The CDR3 DNA follows: TGTGCCAGTAGTATGGGAGGGGCCAGCGGGAGGGCCCACAATGAGCAGTTCTTC. Translated: CASSMGGASGRAHNEQFF.

This chain uses TRBV19 with TRBJ2-5; 9 bases align to TRBD1. Germline CDR1 and CDR2: LNHDA and SQIVND (reference sequence). The CDR3 has 16 amino acids. V lost 4 bases, J lost 2 bases, and 8 bases stayed unmatched. CDR3 nucleotides: TGTGCCAGTAGTACCCCCGGGACAGGGCGACAAGAGACCCAGTACTTC. Translation gives CASSTPGTGRQETQYF.

This chain connects TRBV5-5 to TRBJ2-7; 11 bases match TRBD2. The CDR3 runs to 16 residues. Losses at the gene ends were 4 bases for V and 9 bases for J; bases not matched to a gene: 15. Germline V gene data show CDR1 as SGHKS and CDR2 as YYEKEE (reference sequence). CDR3 nucleotide sequence: TGTGCCAGCAGCCTCTTTAGCGGGAGGGCCAAGGAGGGGCAGTACTTC. Its translation is CASSLFSGRAKEGQYF.